Following are 17 T cell receptor beta chains from one sample sequenced in a study of blood T cell repertoires in COVID-19. Generated by immunoSEQ multiplex PCR, the TCRdb table keeps only in-frame clones and is missing some. The repertoire holds about 260,000 clones, with 90% as singletons. Sequenced material: PBMCs or T cells enriched from blood (not recorded which). Receptors were obtained from a woman between 25 and 40 years old with acute COVID-19.

This chain uses TRBV28 with TRBJ1-1; 11 bases agree with TRBD1. The CDR3 extends over 15 amino acids. Germline CDR1 MDHEN, CDR2 SYDVKM. Losses at the gene ends were 6 bases for V and 3 bases for J; bases not matched to a gene: 6. The CDR3 DNA reads as TGTGCCAGCAGCCCTCGGGGACAGGGGGACACTGAAGCTTTCTTT. It specifies CASSPRGQGDTEAFF.

The chain couples TRBV30 to TRBJ2-5; 9 bases fit TRBD2. The CDR3 has 17 residues. The trim removed 3 bases at V and 2 bases at J, leaving 13 bases unmatched. The germline V gene has CDR1 GTSNPN and CDR2 SVGIG (reference sequence). CDR3: CAWRASSGRGGQETQYF. In DNA, the CDR3 is TGTGCCTGGAGGGCGAGTAGCGGGAGAGGAGGACAAGAGACCCAGTACTTC.

The genes are TRBV7-9 and TRBJ2-7, with 7 positions matching TRBD2. The CDR3 loop spans 14 amino acids. Germline CDR1 SEHNR, CDR2 FQNEAQ (reference sequence). The ends lost 7 bases at V and 0 bases at J; junction bases unmatched: 6. The CDR3: CASTSSGHSYEQYF. The CDR3 nucleotides read TGTGCCAGCACCAGTAGCGGGCACTCCTACGAGCAGTACTTC.

V is TRBV6-5 and J is TRBJ1-2; 9 positions match TRBD1. The ends lost 0 bases at V and 1 base at J; junction bases unmatched: 0. The germline V gene has CDR1 MNHEY and CDR2 SVGAGI. This CDR3 is 15 amino acids long. CDR3 sequence (DNA): TGTGCCAGCAGTTACTCGGGACAGGGTAACTATGGCTACACCTTC. It codes for CASSYSGQGNYGYTF.

The rearrangement joins TRBV5-1 to TRBJ1-5; a weak D match, TRBD1 (5 bases). The CDR3 is made up of 14 amino acids. Germline lookup yields CDR1 SGHRS and CDR2 YFSETQ. Trimming pared 3 bases from V and 0 bases from J, leaving 7 bases between. The CDR3: CASSSGDSNQPQHF. CDR3 coding DNA: TGCGCCAGCAGCTCGGGGGATAGCAATCAGCCCCAGCATTTT.

The J gene is TRBJ2-2, the V gene TRBV5-1; TRBD1 aligns across 10 bases. The CDR3 extends over 17 amino acids. Germline loops: CDR1 SGHRS, CDR2 YFSETQ. V trimming: 0 bases; J trimming: 3 bases; junction bases outside the gene matches: 5. The CDR3 DNA follows: TGCGCCAGCAGCTTGGGATCCGGGACAGGGGACACCGGGGAGCTGTTTTTT. This gives the protein CASSLGSGTGDTGELFF.

The gene calls are TRBV12-3 or TRBV12-4 and TRBJ1-4; no clear D gene. V was pared by 2 bases and J by 8 bases, with 6 bases between. There are 12 residues in the CDR3. The CDR3 DNA is TGTGCCAGCAGTTTATCACTGGAAAAACTGTTTTTT. It codes for CASSLSLEKLFF.

The rearrangement links TRBV10-3 to TRBJ1-1; TRBD1 matches 9 bases. Per germline, CDR1 ENHRY and CDR2 SYGVKD. With V trimmed by 5 bases and J by 1 base, 5 bases remained unmatched. The CDR3 has 15 residues. The CDR3 loop is CAISPGTGSNTEAFF. In nucleotides, the CDR3 is TGTGCCATCAGTCCCGGGACAGGGTCGAACACTGAAGCTTTCTTT.

This rearrangement joins TRBV25-1 to TRBJ1-1; 7 bases agree with TRBD1. The V segment lost 3 bases and the J segment 6 bases; nucleotides outside the gene matches: 7. From germline, CDR1 is MGHDK and CDR2 SYGVNS. The CDR3 runs to 14 residues. This CDR3 is CASSDTGVRAEAFF. The CDR3 region has the DNA TGTGCCAGCAGTGATACAGGGGTTCGGGCTGAAGCTTTCTTT.

Note on this clone: Other DNA sequences of this sample code for an identical CDR3. The chain employs TRBV19 and TRBJ2-6; possible D gene TRBD2, 5 bases. CDR3 size: 16 residues. Trimming left V 3 bases short and J 1 base short, with 10 bases between. Germline V CDR1 and CDR2: LNHDA, SQIVND (reference sequence). CDR3 in amino acids: CASSIRESSGANVLTF. The CDR3 bases are TGTGCCAGTAGTATTCGGGAATCTTCTGGGGCCAACGTCCTGACTTTC.

The gene calls are TRBV30 and TRBJ2-2; 8 bases fit TRBD2. CDR3 size: 17 residues. The germline CDR1 and CDR2 sequences are GTSNPN and SVGIG (reference sequence). The V and J ends lost 0 bases and 2 bases, in that order; junction bases with no gene match: 8. In DNA form, the CDR3 reads TGTGCCTGGAGTGTACGACCAGCGGGGGTTAACACCGGGGAGCTGTTTTTT. Amino acid sequence: CAWSVRPAGVNTGELFF.

This chain links TRBV2 with TRBJ2-1; D is possibly TRBD2 (6 bases). Germline loops: CDR1 SNHLY, CDR2 FYNNEI. The CDR3 spans 15 residues. V shed 2 bases and J shed 3 bases, with 11 bases lying between them. The CDR3 protein is CASSERHGGYNEQFF. CDR3 DNA: TGTGCCAGCAGTGAAAGACACGGGGGCTACAATGAGCAGTTCTTC.

This clone was observed a single time. This CDR3 is CASSGPGVGTDTQYF. CDR3 bases: TGTGCCAGCTCTGGGCCGGGAGTCGGGACAGATACGCAGTATTTT. This sequence joins TRBV27 and TRBJ2-3; D possibly corresponds to TRBD2 (6 bases). Germline CDR1 MNHEY, CDR2 SMNVEV (reference sequence). This CDR3 comprises 15 residues. V was clipped by 8 bases and J by 3 bases, with 18 bases between them.

V and J are TRBV4-1 and TRBJ2-2; D remains ambiguous. V was cut by 4 bases and J by 7 bases, with 10 bases left in between. The CDR3 has 13 residues. Germline V lookup: CDR1 MGHRA, CDR2 YSYEKL. CDR3 region: CASSLQSGGELFF. The DNA of the CDR3 is TGCGCCAGCAGCCTTCAGTCGGGCGGGGAGCTGTTTTTT.

V is TRBV29-1 and J is TRBJ1-2; D uncertain. This CDR3 is 14 amino acids long. Per germline, CDR1 SQVTM and CDR2 ANQGSEA. V lost 3 bases and J lost 3, with 14 bases in between. The CDR3 loop reads CSVDKGEGHYGYTF. The CDR3 DNA is TGCAGCGTTGACAAGGGCGAGGGCCACTATGGCTACACCTTC.

This sequence joins TRBV3-1 (or the pseudogene TRBV3-2) and TRBJ2-2; 12 bases are a match to TRBD2. Germline loops: CDR1 LGHDT, CDR2 YNNKEL (reference sequence). With V trimmed by 5 bases and J by 5 bases, 6 bases remained unmatched. The CDR3 sequence is 16 residues long. The CDR3 coding sequence is TGTGCCAGCAGCATCACTAGCGGGAGGAGAACCGGGGAGCTGTTTTTT. Translation gives CASSITSGRRTGELFF.

V gene TRBV19 combines with J gene TRBJ2-5; TRBD1 matches 11 bases. V was clipped by 3 bases and J by 5 bases; unmatched bases: 2. This CDR3 is 14 amino acids long. The germline CDR1 and CDR2 sequences are LNHDA and SQIVND (reference sequence). CDR3: CASSMDRGQETQYF. The CDR3 DNA follows: TGTGCCAGTAGTATGGACAGGGGGCAGGAGACCCAGTACTTC.